Reported below is one TCR beta chain. What it recognizes is unknown. Primers for the PCR totalled 60 Vbeta and 13 Jbeta. TCRdb's table, derived via immunoSEQ multiplex PCR, lists solely in-frame clones and lacks some. The sample gives under 200,000 clones, roughly 85% of which show up once; roughly 1.5% is in the top ten. This record comes from a study of cytomegalovirus exposure and HLA in healthy donors. The study, taken as a whole, reports: In vitro checks showed that a few CMV-associated chains really do target CMV antigens. Analyzed later, most CMV-associated TCR beta chains appeared HLA-restricted. CMV serostatus was the only recorded immune exposure for donors.

There are 15 residues in the CDR3. Trimming removed 4 bases at V and 2 bases at J, with 14 bases between. Germline V lookup: CDR1 KGHSH, CDR2 LQKENI. The rearrangement uses TRBV18 and TRBJ1-1, with D tentatively TRBD1 (6 bases). The sequence came from a woman under 30 in good health and CMV-seronegative. Sequenced material: PBMCs. This CDR3 reads CASSRPDSLNTEAFF. The CDR3 DNA follows: TGTGCCAGCTCACGACCGGACAGTCTTAACACTGAAGCTTTCTTT.